This T cell receptor beta chain is from a study of cytomegalovirus exposure and HLA in healthy donors. Study-wide results and caveats: Testing in vitro showed three CMV-associated chains specific for CMV antigens.

This CDR3 has 15 amino acids. From germline, CDR1 is MNHEY and CDR2 SVGAGI. V was clipped by 6 bases and J by 0 bases; unmatched bases: 8. The donors belonged to the roughly 130-subject validation cohort, separate from the approximately 700-subject first cohort. Profiling relied on immunoSEQ multiplex PCR, and the TCRdb table lists in-frame clones only, not all of them. Among some 240,000 clones, roughly 80% were seen once, and the ten largest hold 5.5% to 7%. In regard to this clone: As yet, its antigen is unknown.

The TCR was taken from a woman aged 18-29 years in good health and CMV-seronegative. The source material was PBMCs. The V call is TRBV6-5, the J call TRBJ2-7; 7 bases match TRBD1. The CDR3 here is CASRPGQVSSYEQYF. The CDR3 DNA is TGTGCCAGCAGGCCCGGACAGGTGAGCTCCTACGAGCAGTACTTC.